This TCR beta chain was identified in a study of identical twins. As for this clonotype: Antigen unknown.

Study-level findings and limits: It was possible that invariant MAIT and iNKT cells partly confounded the zero-insertion analyses. For cord blood, abundant beta clonotypes had fewer insertions, unlike memory repertoires, which showed none.

V lost 1 base and J lost 0; bases outside the gene matches: 1. Germline-derived CDR1 and CDR2 are SGDLS and YYNGEE. This CDR3 contains 15 residues. TCRdb reprocessed the 5' RACE reads via MiXCR and lists one record per CDR3 protein. The sample lists approximately 210,000 distinct CDR3 sequences, roughly 15% seen once, with 40% to 45% in the top ten. The same specimen was also included in a second study, on T cells expressing NK-cell markers. From that report: Several experiments added an anti-gamma-delta TCR antibody to sort only alpha-beta TCR T cells.

Sequencing was done on a sample of CD8+ T cells sorted from blood. The V call is TRBV9, the J call TRBJ2-1; the match to TRBD2 covers 7 bases. This receptor was identified in a woman aged 18-29 years in good health. This CDR3 reads CASSVTGGSYNEQFF. The CDR3 coding sequence is TGTGCCAGCAGCGTAACGGGAGGCTCCTACAATGAGCAGTTCTTC.